These 18 T cell receptor beta chains came from one sample sequenced in a study of cytomegalovirus exposure and HLA in healthy donors. Some clones are missing from TCRdb's copy, which holds only in-frame ones; the method was immunoSEQ multiplex PCR. The sample consists of over 250,000 clones, around 87% of them appearing once. The sequenced material came from PBMCs. These TCRs come from a woman aged 30 to 39 in good health and CMV-seropositive.

The chain combines TRBV6-1 with TRBJ2-3; D might be TRBD1 (5 bases). CDR3 length: 15 amino acids. With 1 base removed from V and 1 base from J, the gap between germline ends came to 9 bases. The germline V gene encodes CDR1 MNHNS and CDR2 SASEGT. CDR3 amino acids: CASSEVQGGTDTQYF. The CDR3 nucleotides read TGTGCCAGCAGTGAAGTGCAGGGCGGCACAGATACGCAGTATTTT.

This clone has only one observation. This sequence joins TRBV6-4 and TRBJ2-7; 9 positions match TRBD1. The V gene end was trimmed by 2 bases and the J gene end by 4 bases; junction bases not matched to a gene: 12. Per the germline V gene, CDR1 is MRHNA and CDR2 is SNTAGT. CDR3 length: 17 residues. CDR3 amino acids: CASSDRRTGGIEYEQYF. DNA of the CDR3: TGTGCCAGCAGTGACCGTCGTACAGGGGGCATTGAGTACGAGCAGTACTTC.

The genes are TRBV9 and TRBJ2-3; 7 bases align to TRBD1. The CDR3 runs to 14 residues. V was pared by 7 bases and J by 0 bases, with 5 bases of the junction left unmatched. Germline V gene lookup returns CDR1 SGDLS and CDR2 YYNGEE. CDR3 protein: CASGTRGSTDTQYF. In DNA form, the CDR3 reads TGTGCCAGCGGAACCAGGGGGAGCACAGATACGCAGTATTTT.

The chain uses TRBV6-5 and TRBJ2-7; TRBD1 might be the D (6 bases). V gave up 0 bases and J gave up 5 bases, with 14 bases separating them. CDR3 length: 15 residues. The germline CDR1 and CDR2 sequences are MNHEY and SVGAGI. The CDR3: CASSYSIRGRDEQYF. CDR3 coding DNA: TGTGCCAGCAGTTACTCGATCAGGGGCAGGGACGAGCAGTACTTC.

This chain connects TRBV9 to TRBJ1-1, with TRBD1 identical over 7 bases. Per germline, CDR1 SGDLS and CDR2 YYNGEE. The V gene end was trimmed by 3 bases and the J gene end by 6 bases; junction bases not matched to a gene: 5. This CDR3 has 13 amino acids. Written as DNA, the CDR3 is TGTGCCAGCAGCGACCAGGGGGGGGCTGAAGCTTTCTTT. This sequence encodes CASSDQGGAEAFF.

The chain carries TRBV5-6 and TRBJ2-1; 7 bases match TRBD1. Trimming at V came to 1 base and at J to 0 bases, leaving 4 bases not matched to a gene. CDR1 is SGHDT, CDR2 YYEEEE, per germline. CDR3 length: 16 amino acids. CDR3 in DNA: TGTGCCAGCAGCTTGTTGGGACAGAGCTCCTACAATGAGCAGTTCTTC. As protein: CASSLLGQSSYNEQFF.

The gene calls are TRBV16 and TRBJ2-7; D gene uncertain. Germline CDR1 KGHSY, CDR2 FQNENV. Trimming stripped 1 base from V and 4 bases from J, with 5 bases between. The CDR3 extends over 12 amino acids. CDR3 nucleotide sequence: TGTGCCAGCAGCCAATTCGCGTACGAGCAGTACTTC. Translation gives CASSQFAYEQYF.

This clone was found once. The chain joins TRBV5-1 to TRBJ2-7; D may match TRBD1 or TRBD2 (5 bases each). Germline loops: CDR1 SGHRS, CDR2 YFSETQ. V lost 0 bases, J lost 4 bases, and 11 bases lay in between. The CDR3 sequence is 14 residues long. As DNA, the CDR3 is TGCGCCAGCAGCTTGGCGGGGCCGAATTACGAGCAGTACTTC. The encoded protein is CASSLAGPNYEQYF.

The V gene is TRBV2, the J gene TRBJ1-3, with unresolved D. The length of the CDR3 is 14 residues. Germline V gene sequence: CDR1 SNHLY, CDR2 FYNNEI. V was pared by 3 bases and J by 2 bases, with 8 bases between. In DNA, the CDR3 is TGTGCCAGCAGTGAGAATCCCCCTGGAAACACCATATATTTT. This codes for CASSENPPGNTIYF.

V usage is TRBV7-2 and J usage is TRBJ2-3; the match to TRBD2 covers 13 bases. V was pared by 5 bases and J by 2 bases, with 4 bases of the junction left unmatched. Germline CDR1 reads SGHTA; CDR2 reads FQGNSA. CDR3 length: 16 amino acids. This CDR3 is CASSEGLAGLTDTQYF. In nucleotides, the CDR3 is TGTGCCAGCAGCGAGGGACTAGCGGGACTCACAGATACGCAGTATTTT.

The chain couples TRBV9 to TRBJ2-5, with a weak D call TRBD1 (5 bases). Per germline, CDR1 SGDLS and CDR2 YYNGEE. The CDR3 length is 13 residues. Trimming took 0 bases from V and 4 from J, leaving 7 bases between them. The CDR3 DNA sequence: TGTGCCAGCAGCGTAGGGGGCCTAGAGACCCAGTACTTC. Its protein is CASSVGGLETQYF.

The chain carries TRBV5-4 and TRBJ1-2; D gene ambiguous. The germline V gene has CDR1 SGHNT and CDR2 YYREEE (reference sequence). Trimming cost V 0 bases and J 1 base, with 13 bases left between them. CDR3 size: 16 residues. CDR3 in amino acids: CASSLAVGTGNYGYTF. In DNA form, the CDR3 reads TGTGCCAGCAGCTTGGCCGTAGGTACGGGTAACTATGGCTACACCTTC.

The J gene is TRBJ1-2, the V gene TRBV7-2; weak D call: TRBD1 (5 bases). CDR1 and CDR2 (germline): SGHTA, FQGNSA. CDR3 length: 16 amino acids. V was shortened by 1 base and J by 5 bases, with 17 bases between the two germline ends. CDR3 amino acids: CASSLDNLPRAYGYTF. Written as DNA, the CDR3 is TGTGCCAGCAGCTTAGATAATCTTCCCAGGGCTTATGGCTACACCTTC.

The count of this clone is one. The rearrangement joins TRBV18 to TRBJ1-1; 7 positions match TRBD1. Per germline, CDR1 KGHSH and CDR2 LQKENI. V was pared by 1 base and J by 4 bases, with 3 bases of the junction left unmatched. CDR3 size: 14 residues. CDR3 nucleotide sequence: TGTGCCAGCTCACCACACCGGGACAGCACTGAAGCTTTCTTT. This gives the protein CASSPHRDSTEAFF.

The sample holds one count of this clone. The V call is TRBV29-1, the J call TRBJ2-5, with TRBD1 matching 11 bases. The junction had 6 bases not matched to a gene; V was cut back by 7 bases and J by 2 bases. CDR3 length equals 14 residues. The V gene's germline CDR1 is SQVTM and CDR2 ANQGSEA. The CDR3: CSGTGGWGQETQYF. CDR3 in DNA: TGCAGCGGGACAGGGGGCTGGGGTCAAGAGACCCAGTACTTC.

This sequence joins TRBV30 and TRBJ2-7; D is unclear. V lost 1 base and J lost 0, with 10 bases in between. This CDR3 region has 14 residues. CDR1 GTSNPN and CDR2 SVGIG come from the germline V gene (reference sequence). The chain's CDR3 is CAWSGSMSSYEQYF. In DNA form, the CDR3 reads TGTGCCTGGAGTGGTAGCATGAGCTCCTACGAGCAGTACTTC.

CDR3: CASSESGAGDTQYF. The CDR3 coding sequence is TGTGCCAGCAGTGAATCGGGGGCTGGGGATACGCAGTATTTT. The chain carries TRBV2 and TRBJ2-3; D might be TRBD1 or TRBD2, each matching 6 bases. CDR3 length: 14 residues. Germline CDR1 SNHLY, CDR2 FYNNEI. Trimming cost V 2 bases and J 6 bases, with 12 bases left between them.

The chain employs TRBV5-5 and TRBJ2-7, with D perhaps TRBD1 (5 bases). V was trimmed by 0 bases and J by 3 bases, leaving 16 bases between them. The germline V gene encodes CDR1 SGHKS and CDR2 YYEKEE (reference sequence). The CDR3 consists of 16 residues. CDR3 bases: TGTGCCAGCAGCTTGGCCAATGAGGCACAGGACTACGAGCAGTACTTC. Residues: CASSLANEAQDYEQYF.